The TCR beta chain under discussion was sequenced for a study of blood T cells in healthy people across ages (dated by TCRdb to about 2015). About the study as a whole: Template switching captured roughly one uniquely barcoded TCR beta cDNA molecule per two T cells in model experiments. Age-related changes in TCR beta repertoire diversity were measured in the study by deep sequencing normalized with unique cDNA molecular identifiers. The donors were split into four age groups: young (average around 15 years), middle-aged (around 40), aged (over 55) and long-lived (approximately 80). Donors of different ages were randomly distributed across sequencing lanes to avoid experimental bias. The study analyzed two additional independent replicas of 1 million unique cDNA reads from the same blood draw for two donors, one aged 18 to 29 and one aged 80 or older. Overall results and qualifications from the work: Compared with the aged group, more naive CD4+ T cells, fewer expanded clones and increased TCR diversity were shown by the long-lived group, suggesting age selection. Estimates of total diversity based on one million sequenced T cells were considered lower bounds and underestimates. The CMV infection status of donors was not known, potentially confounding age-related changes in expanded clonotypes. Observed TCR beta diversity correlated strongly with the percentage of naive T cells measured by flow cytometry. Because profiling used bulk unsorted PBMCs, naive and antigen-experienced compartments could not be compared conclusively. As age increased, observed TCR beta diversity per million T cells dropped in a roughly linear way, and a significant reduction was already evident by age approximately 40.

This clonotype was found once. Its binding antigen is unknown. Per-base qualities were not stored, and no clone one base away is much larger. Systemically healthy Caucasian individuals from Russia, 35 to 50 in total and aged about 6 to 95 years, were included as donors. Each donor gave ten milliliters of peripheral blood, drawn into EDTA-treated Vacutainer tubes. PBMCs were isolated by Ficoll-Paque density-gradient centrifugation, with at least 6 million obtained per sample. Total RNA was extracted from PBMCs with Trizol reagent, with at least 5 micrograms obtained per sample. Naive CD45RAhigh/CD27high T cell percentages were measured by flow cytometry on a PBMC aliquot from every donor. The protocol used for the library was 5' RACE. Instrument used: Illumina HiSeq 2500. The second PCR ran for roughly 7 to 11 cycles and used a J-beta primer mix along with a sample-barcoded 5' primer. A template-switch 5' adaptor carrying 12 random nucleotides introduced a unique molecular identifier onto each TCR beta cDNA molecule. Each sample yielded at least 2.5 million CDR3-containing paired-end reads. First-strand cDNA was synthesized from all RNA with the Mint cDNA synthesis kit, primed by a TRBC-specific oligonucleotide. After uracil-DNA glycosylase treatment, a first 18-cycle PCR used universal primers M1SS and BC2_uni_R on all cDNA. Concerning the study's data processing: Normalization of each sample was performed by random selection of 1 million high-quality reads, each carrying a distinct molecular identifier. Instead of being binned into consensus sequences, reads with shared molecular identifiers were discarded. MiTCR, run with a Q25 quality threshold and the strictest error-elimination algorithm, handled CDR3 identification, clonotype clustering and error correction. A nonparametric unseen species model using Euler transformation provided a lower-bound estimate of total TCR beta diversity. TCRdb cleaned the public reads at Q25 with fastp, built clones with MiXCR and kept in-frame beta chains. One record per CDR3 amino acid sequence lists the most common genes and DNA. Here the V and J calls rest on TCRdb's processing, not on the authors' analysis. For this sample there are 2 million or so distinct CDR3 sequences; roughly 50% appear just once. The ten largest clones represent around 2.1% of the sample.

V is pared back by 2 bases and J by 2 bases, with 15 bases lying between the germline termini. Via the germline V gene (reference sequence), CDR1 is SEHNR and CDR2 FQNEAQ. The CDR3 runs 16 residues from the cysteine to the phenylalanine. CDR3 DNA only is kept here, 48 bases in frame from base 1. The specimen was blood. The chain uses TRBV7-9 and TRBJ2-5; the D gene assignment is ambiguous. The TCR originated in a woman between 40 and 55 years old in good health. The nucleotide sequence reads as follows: TGTGCCAGCAGCTTAAGCACGAGACACTTTCAAGAGACCCAGTACTTC. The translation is CASSLSTRHFQETQYF.